These 13 T cell receptor beta chains were all obtained from the same sample, sequenced in a study of CD4+ T cells in melanoma. Sequenced by immunoSEQ multiplex PCR; TCRdb stores in-frame clones only, minus some. The sample records about 9,900 clones, almost 70% being singletons. The sequenced material came from peripheral blood. These TCRs come from a human donor with melanoma.

J is TRBJ1-3 and V is TRBV9; 9 bases match TRBD1. Trimming took 4 bases from V and 0 from J; bases not matched to a gene: 14. Germline V gene sequence: CDR1 SGDLS, CDR2 YYNGEE. This CDR3 region has 19 residues. CDR3 DNA: TGTGCCAGCAGCCCAAGACGCGGGACAGGGATGTTCTCTGGAAACACCATATATTTT. Amino acid sequence: CASSPRRGTGMFSGNTIYF.

The chain has TRBV30 and TRBJ2-7; D not certain. The germline V and J ends were trimmed by 5 bases and 2 bases, with 7 bases remaining between them. This CDR3 comprises 11 residues. Germline lookup yields CDR1 GTSNPN and CDR2 SVGIG (reference sequence). CDR3 in DNA: TGTGCCTGGGACGCTCCCTACGAGCAGTACTTC. This gives the protein CAWDAPYEQYF.

V and J are TRBV6-5 and TRBJ2-7; D possibly corresponds to TRBD2 (5 bases). The CDR3 contains 15 residues. CDR1 and CDR2 from the germline V gene are MNHEY and SVGAGI. Trimming took 0 bases from V and 0 from J, leaving 9 bases between them. The CDR3 coding sequence is TGTGCCAGCAGTTACTCGATAGGGAGCTCCTACGAGCAGTACTTC. Translating gives CASSYSIGSSYEQYF.

This clone has a handful of counts. J is TRBJ2-7 and V is TRBV15; tentatively, D is TRBD1 or TRBD2 (5 bases each). Trimming cost V 3 bases and J 4 bases, with 10 bases left between them. CDR3 length equals 13 residues. CDR1 is LNHNV, CDR2 YYDKDF, per germline (reference sequence). In nucleotides, the CDR3 is TGTGCCACCAGCAGCCAGGGACGATACGAGCAGTACTTC. Residues: CATSSQGRYEQYF.

This rearrangement joins TRBV4-2 to TRBJ1-1, with no clear D. This CDR3 is built from 13 residues. The V end was cut by 3 bases, the J end by 10 bases, with 15 bases between. Germline assignment: CDR1 LGHNA and CDR2 YNFKEQ. In DNA, the CDR3 is TGTGCCAGCAGCCACCCCGTGGGCCTTCGAGCTTTCTTT. This codes for CASSHPVGLRAFF.

This clone was seen a handful of times. The CDR3 region has the DNA TGTGCCAGCAGTGAAGCGCGCGAGCAGTACTTC. Protein product: CASSEAREQYF. V gene TRBV6-1 combines with J gene TRBJ2-7; D uncertain. Germline CDR1 MNHNS, CDR2 SASEGT. The germline V and J ends were trimmed by 0 bases and 6 bases, with 3 bases remaining between them. The length of the CDR3 is 11 residues.

V usage is TRBV30 and J usage is TRBJ1-5; 11 bases map to TRBD1. V lost 4 bases, J lost 6 bases, and 8 bases stayed unmatched. Per germline, CDR1 GTSNPN and CDR2 SVGIG (reference sequence). CDR3 size: 15 residues. The CDR3 sequence is CAWNIGTGGSQPQHF. DNA of the CDR3: TGTGCCTGGAATATAGGGACAGGGGGAAGTCAGCCCCAGCATTTT.

The V gene is TRBV6-5, the J gene TRBJ2-7; 9 bases match TRBD1. In germline, CDR1 is MNHEY, CDR2 SVGAGI. After removal of 5 bases from V and 3 bases from J, the junction contained 8 bases not matched to a gene. The CDR3 has 15 amino acids. The CDR3 loop reads CASSRPGQGFYEQYF. The CDR3, as DNA: TGTGCCAGCAGTAGACCGGGACAGGGCTTCTACGAGCAGTACTTC.

This clone was seen more than once but under ten times. V and J are TRBV6-5 and TRBJ2-7; D gene ambiguous. The length of the CDR3 is 14 residues. Germline loops: CDR1 MNHEY, CDR2 SVGAGI. Trimming took off 2 bases at V and 6 bases at J, with 14 bases between the two ends. CDR3 in amino acids: CASSYTVGTGEQYF. For the CDR3, the DNA is TGTGCCAGCAGTTACACGGTGGGAACGGGCGAGCAGTACTTC.

This chain links TRBV7-2 with TRBJ2-1; tentative D call: TRBD2 (7 bases). There are 13 residues in the CDR3. V dropped 6 bases and J dropped 6 bases, with 12 bases sitting between them. Per the germline V gene, CDR1 is SGHTA and CDR2 is FQGNSA. CDR3: CASSLGGANEQFF. CDR3 DNA sequence: TGTGCCAGCAGTCTGGGGGGGGCCAATGAGCAGTTCTTC.

This clone was observed a handful of times. The rearrangement links TRBV27 to TRBJ1-2; possibly TRBD1 for D (6 bases). CDR1 and CDR2 from the germline V gene are MNHEY and SMNVEV (reference sequence). V lost 8 bases and J 8 bases, leaving 24 bases between the germline ends. The CDR3 runs 15 residues. The chain's CDR3 is CASGLWAGDVRGYTF. The DNA for the CDR3 is TGTGCCAGCGGCCTTTGGGCAGGGGACGTGCGGGGCTACACCTTC.

The V call is TRBV27, the J call TRBJ2-3; TRBD2 aligns across 8 bases. The germline CDR1 and CDR2 sequences are MNHEY and SMNVEV (reference sequence). Trimming took 4 bases from V and 3 from J; bases not matched to a gene: 9. The CDR3 extends over 16 amino acids. This chain's CDR3 is CASSSHLPSGTDTQYF. The DNA of the CDR3 is TGTGCCAGCAGTTCCCACTTACCTAGCGGGACAGATACGCAGTATTTT.

Concerning this clone itself: The junction does not match germline at one end; this may be a read error. The DNA for the CDR3 is TGTGCTAGCAGCTTAGCGTGGGATCAGCCCCAGCATTTT. Amino acids: CASSLAWDQPQHF. The chain uses TRBV7-7 and TRBJ1-5; D is unresolved. The CDR3 spans 13 residues. CDR1 is SSHAT and CDR2 is FNYEAQ in the germline V gene (reference sequence).